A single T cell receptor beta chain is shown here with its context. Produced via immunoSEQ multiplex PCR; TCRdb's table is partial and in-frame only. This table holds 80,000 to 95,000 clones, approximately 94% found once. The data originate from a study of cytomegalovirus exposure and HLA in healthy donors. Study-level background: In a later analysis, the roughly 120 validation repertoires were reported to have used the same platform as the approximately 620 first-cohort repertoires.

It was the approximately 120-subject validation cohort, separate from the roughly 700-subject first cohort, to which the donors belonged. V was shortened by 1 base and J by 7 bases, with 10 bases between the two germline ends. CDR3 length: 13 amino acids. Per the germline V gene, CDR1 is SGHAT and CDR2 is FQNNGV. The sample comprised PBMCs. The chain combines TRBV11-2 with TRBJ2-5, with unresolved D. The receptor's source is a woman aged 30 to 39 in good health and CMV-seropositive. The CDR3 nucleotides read TGTGCCAGCAGCTTAGGGGCCCATGGGACCCAGTACTTC. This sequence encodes CASSLGAHGTQYF. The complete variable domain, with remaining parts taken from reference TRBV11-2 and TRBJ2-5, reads EAGVAQSPRYKIIEKRQSVAFWCNPISGHATLYWYQQILGQGPKLLIQFQNNGVVDDSQLPKDRFSAERLKGVDSTLKIQPAKLEDSAVYLCASSLGAHGTQYFGPGTRLLVL.